These 5 T cell receptor beta chains share one sample of origin, sequenced in a study of regulatory T cells in long-lasting Graves disease. CDR3-region Arm-PCR and iRepertoire HTBI primers produced the TCR beta libraries. TCRdb passed the multiplex PCR reads through MiXCR, listing each CDR3 protein once. The sample has about 330,000 distinct CDR3 sequences; 15% to 20% are singletons. Noted time point: newly diagnosed GD, antithyroid drugs for less than 3 months. PBMC RNA served as the TCR library source. Another study also made use of these data, one on T cells in Graves' hyperthyroidism and ophthalmopathy.

The starting material was peripheral blood mononuclear cells (PBMCs), obtained at new diagnosis, from a patient treated with antithyroid drugs. All receptors derive from a woman younger than 35 with Graves disease.

This clonotype showed up many times. The chain is built from TRBV11-2 and TRBJ2-1; TRBD2 aligns across 10 bases. The germline gives CDR1 SGHAT, CDR2 FQNNGV. V was clipped by 5 bases and J by 8 bases; unmatched bases: 3. The CDR3 is 13 residues long. In DNA form, the CDR3 reads TGTGCCAGCAGCGCCGGACTAGCGGATGAGCAGTTCTTC. Its protein product is CASSAGLADEQFF.

The rearrangement joins TRBV7-3 to TRBJ2-1, with 13 bases aligning to TRBD2. Germline V gene lookup returns CDR1 SGHTA and CDR2 FQGTGA. The length of the CDR3 is 17 residues. Trimming cost V 5 bases and J 4 bases; bases outside gene matches: 8. The CDR3 DNA sequence: TGTGCCAGCAGCCGTGGGACTAGCGGGAAAATTTACAATGAGCAGTTCTTC. It codes for CASSRGTSGKIYNEQFF.

With regard to this clonotype: This could be a read error, since a much larger clone is one nucleotide away. This chain links TRBV27 with TRBJ1-2, with 9 bases aligning to TRBD1. From germline, CDR1 is MNHEY and CDR2 SMNVEV (reference sequence). The CDR3 spans 13 residues. J gave up 10 bases and V 4 bases, and 7 bases lay outside the gene matches. Written as DNA, the CDR3 is TGTGCCAGCAGTTCACAGGGGGCAGGTGACTACACCTTC. This codes for CASSSQGAGDYTF.

This clonotype was recorded at least ten times. The chain is built from TRBV2 and TRBJ2-1; tentative D call: TRBD1 (6 bases). The CDR3 is made up of 13 amino acids. Trimming shortened V by 6 bases and J by 5 bases, and 11 bases separated the two germline ends. Looked up from germline, CDR1 is SNHLY and CDR2 is FYNNEI. The CDR3 region has the DNA TGTGCCAGCAGAGTGGACAGCAACAATGAGCAGTTCTTC. It is translated as CASRVDSNNEQFF.

The V and J genes are TRBV7-9 and TRBJ1-1; 10 nucleotides align to TRBD1. Germline-derived CDR1 and CDR2 are SEHNR and FQNEAQ (reference sequence). Trimming removed 5 bases from V and 10 bases from J; junction bases left unmatched: 13. The CDR3 totals 15 residues. CDR3 region: CASSQYRDRGFVAFF. For the CDR3, the DNA is TGTGCCAGCAGCCAGTACCGGGACAGGGGCTTTGTAGCTTTCTTT. The full variable domain, in which reference TRBV7-9 and TRBJ1-1 provide the parts outside the CDR3, is DTGVSQNPRHKITKRGQNVTFRCDPISEHNRLYWYRQTLGQGPEFLTYFQNEAQLEKSRLLSDRFSAERPKGSFSTLEIQRTEQGDSAMYLCASSQYRDRGFVAFFGQGTRLTVV.